Here is one T cell receptor (beta chain) with its context. Its target is unknown. Time point described: newly diagnosed, previously untreated cHL patient sample. PBMCs from patients with newly diagnosed, untreated classical Hodgkin lymphoma served as a comparison group for the relapsed/refractory trial patients. Measured with immunoSEQ multiplex PCR; TCRdb has only the in-frame clones, and not every one. The sample consists of 47,000 or so clones, approximately 90% of them appearing once. The sample belongs to a study of PD-1 blockade in classical Hodgkin lymphoma. CDR3 length equals 16 residues. The germline CDR1 and CDR2 sequences are SGHRS and YFSETQ. V was cut by 4 bases and J by 6 bases, with 20 bases left in between. Study observations and caveats: What drove the repertoire differences, possibly disease activity or prior therapy, has not been defined. Healthy donors were reported to have higher baseline TCR diversity than newly diagnosed patients.

V is TRBV5-1 and J is TRBJ2-1; perhaps TRBD2 as D (6 bases). The specimen sequenced was peripheral blood mononuclear cells (PBMCs). This TCR came from a human donor with classical Hodgkin lymphoma. Written as DNA, the CDR3 is TGCGCCAGCAGCCCGAAAGGGCGTTTGGGGGGCAATGAGCAGTTCTTC. Its protein is CASSPKGRLGGNEQFF.